This paragraph reports one T cell receptor (beta chain). This record belongs to a study of T cells in Graves' hyperthyroidism and ophthalmopathy. There are 16 residues in the CDR3. Germline-derived CDR1 and CDR2 are GTSNPN and SVGIG (reference sequence). V dropped 2 bases and J dropped 6; count of bases not matched to a gene: 15. RNA transcripts were the template for amplifying TCR beta CDR3 regions. The TCR CDR3 first-round RT-PCR relied on the HTBI primer set. A single record per CDR3 protein comes from TCRdb applying MiXCR to the multiplex PCR reads. Of some 700,000 distinct CDR3 sequences in the sample, 17% were seen once.

Sequencing was carried out using blood. The sequence came from a man between 45 and 60 years old with Graves' hyperthyroidism. The rearrangement joins TRBV30 to TRBJ1-1; 7 nucleotides align to TRBD1. CDR3 sequence reads: CAWSFSQTGRGSEAFF. CDR3 DNA sequence: TGTGCCTGGAGTTTTTCCCAGACAGGGAGAGGTTCTGAAGCTTTCTTT. Filled out from reference TRBV30 and TRBJ1-1, the complete variable domain reads SQTIHQWPATLVQPVGSPLSLECTVEGTSNPNLYWYRQAAGRGLQLLFYSVGIGQISSEVPQNLSASRPQDRQFILSSKKLLLSDSGFYLCAWSFSQTGRGSEAFFGQGTRLTVV.